This paragraph covers one T cell receptor beta chain sequence. This table comes from immunoSEQ multiplex PCR, and its TCRdb copy is limited to in-frame clones, with some not included. The sample has around 250,000 clones, almost 85% seen once; the top ten hold approximately 8.6%. This CDR3 spans 19 amino acids. Trimming took 3 bases from V and 5 from J; bases not matched to a gene: 23. Germline-derived CDR1 and CDR2 are SGHRS and YFSETQ. This sample is drawn from a study of blood T cell repertoires in COVID-19. Study overall: Italy, Spain and the United States were the sources of the convalescent and acute COVID-19 samples. Nucleic acid was either cDNA or gDNA, and it came from T cells, B-cell-depleted T cells, or PBMCs.

The study recruited people aged 18 to 89 years across more than 20 US areas. In assigning cohorts, the study relied on participant-reported clinical history. Sequencing used PBMCs or T cells enriched from blood (not recorded which). The genes are TRBV5-1 and TRBJ2-7, with 7 bases identical to TRBD1. The clonotype originates from a woman aged 45-60 years with acute COVID-19. The CDR3 DNA is TGCGCCAGCAGCTCGACGTGGGGGACAGCGGACAAACCCGGCCACGAGCAGTACTTC. Its protein product is CASSSTWGTADKPGHEQYF.